A selection of T cell receptor beta chains follows, all from one sample in a study of human T cells and chemical hapten exposure. TCRdb recomputed calls from the RACE reads with MiXCR, one row per CDR3 protein. Of 120,000 or so distinct CDR3 sequences listed, approximately 13% were seen once; the top ten hold about 3%. The sequencing used whole blood, collected in connection with sensitization to the hapten diphenylcyclopropenone (DPC). These receptors originate from a woman aged 18-35 years with alopecia areata. Some clones in this sample may be carry-over from other donors' samples. The CDR3 runs from the conserved cysteine through the conserved F or W. The D gene is left open where the match is weak. Clone sizes are given selectively: once, few, many, or a class where the clone is expanded.

v_gene,abundance,d_gene,j_gene,CDR3nt,CDR3aa
TRBV6-2/TRBV6-3,.,TRBD1,TRBJ2-3,TGTGCCAGCACCGGTCGGGACAGAGACACAGATACGCAGTATTTT,CASTGRDRDTDTQYF
TRBV7-2,few,.,TRBJ1-1,TGTGCCAGCAGCGCCGAGCAGGGCTTAACTGAAGCTTTCTTT,CASSAEQGLTEAFF
TRBV18,.,TRBD1,TRBJ2-7,TGTGCCAGCTCAACCGGGACAGGGGGCTACGAGCAGTACTTC,CASSTGTGGYEQYF
TRBV28,.,.,TRBJ1-6,TGTGCCAGCAGTTTAGGTCCCTCTTCACCCCTCCACTTT,CASSLGPSSPLHF
TRBV6-2/TRBV6-3,.,.,TRBJ2-7,TGTGCCAGCAGTTCTCCGACAGGTATTCGGTACGAGCAGTACTTC,CASSSPTGIRYEQYF
TRBV11-2,many,.,TRBJ2-2,TGTGCCAGCAGACGGGACTCTACGAACACCGGGGAGCTGTTTTTT,CASRRDSTNTGELFF
TRBV3-1,many,TRBD2,TRBJ2-7,TGTGCCAGCAGGCCCGGGACTAGCGACGAGCAGTACTTC,CASRPGTSDEQYF
TRBV6-2/TRBV6-3,.,TRBD2,TRBJ2-1,TGTGCCAGCAGTTTACTAGCGGGGGGGCAGGAGCAGTTCTTC,CASSLLAGGQEQFF
TRBV29-1,many,TRBD1,TRBJ1-2,TGCAGCGTTGAAGATCGGACAGGGCCCTATGGCTACACCTTC,CSVEDRTGPYGYTF
TRBV18,many,.,TRBJ1-5,TGTGCCAGCTCACCAGGGACCGCGCCCCAGCATTTT,CASSPGTAPQHF
TRBV29-1,.,.,TRBJ2-1,TGCAGCGTTGCTACCGGGCCCTCTTCCGATGAGCAGTTCTTC,CSVATGPSSDEQFF
TRBV29-1,few,.,TRBJ1-4,TGCAGCGCTGGGGACCTTCCTGCAGACGGAGCAGAAAAACTGTTTTTT,CSAGDLPADGAEKLFF
TRBV3-1,.,.,TRBJ2-7,TGTGCCAGCAGCCAAGCTGCAGCAAGCTACGAGCAGTACTTC,CASSQAAASYEQYF
TRBV5-1,.,.,TRBJ1-5,TGCGCCAGCAGAAAAACAACAGGGTCCAATCAGCCCCAGCATTTT,CASRKTTGSNQPQHF
TRBV7-2,many,TRBD2,TRBJ2-7,TGTGCCAGCAGACCAACTTCTAGCGGCTACGAGCAGTACTTC,CASRPTSSGYEQYF
TRBV12-5,few,.,TRBJ2-3,TGTGCTAGTGGTTTCAAGGGAACAGATACGCAGTATTTT,CASGFKGTDTQYF
TRBV27,few,.,TRBJ1-2,TGTGCCAGCAGTTTATCCGGCGGACGCGGCTACACCTTC,CASSLSGGRGYTF
TRBV7-9,.,.,TRBJ1-6,TGTGCCAGCAGCCCTCCCTGGGGGGACTCACCCCTCCACTTT,CASSPPWGDSPLHF
TRBV7-3,.,TRBD1,TRBJ2-3,TGTGCCAGCAGCTTAACCTTGGACAGGGAGACAGATACGCAGTATTTT,CASSLTLDRETDTQYF
TRBV7-9,.,.,TRBJ1-1,TGTGCCAGCAGCCAAGCGGAAGCTTTCTTT,CASSQAEAFF
TRBV2,.,.,TRBJ1-3,TGTGCCAGCAGTGAAGAACAGAAGCCTAAAAACACCATATATTTT,CASSEEQKPKNTIYF
TRBV6-5,many,.,TRBJ2-5,TGTGCCAGCAGTAGAGCCGGGACCCTAGGGGAGACCCAGTACTTC,CASSRAGTLGETQYF
TRBV1,.,.,TRBJ1-1,TGCACCAGCAGCCAAGATCGGTTCGAAGAGGAGAACACTGAAGCTTTCTTT,CTSSQDRFEEENTEAFF
TRBV7-2,few,.,TRBJ1-1,TGTGCCAGCAGCTTAGTAGGGTTGGAAGCTTTCTTT,CASSLVGLEAFF
TRBV29-1,.,.,TRBJ2-7,TGCAGCGCCTCAGCTACCTACGAGCAGTACTTC,CSASATYEQYF
TRBV12-5,many,TRBD1,TRBJ2-1,TGTGCTAGTGGTTTGCAGGGGGCAGGTGAGCAGTTCTTC,CASGLQGAGEQFF
TRBV6-2/TRBV6-3,few,.,TRBJ2-7,TGTGCCAGCAGTTACTCGATGGTGGGTCCTTACGAGCAGTACTTC,CASSYSMVGPYEQYF
TRBV6-2/TRBV6-3,once,.,TRBJ2-1,TGTGCCAGCAGCCAACAACAGGGTGATTACAATGAGCAGTTCTTC,CASSQQQGDYNEQFF
TRBV20-1,many,.,TRBJ2-3,TGCAGTGCGCCTGGGCCGGGCACAGATACGCAGTATTTT,CSAPGPGTDTQYF
TRBV10-2,many,.,TRBJ2-2,TGCGCCAGCAGTGTCGCGGCCGGGGAGCTGTTTTTT,CASSVAAGELFF
TRBV18,many,TRBD2,TRBJ2-3,TGTGCCAGCTCACCATTAGCGGGGCAGACCACAGATACGCAGTATTTT,CASSPLAGQTTDTQYF
TRBV6-2/TRBV6-3,many,.,TRBJ2-2,TGTGCCAGCAACAGAGTCGGGGAGCTGTTTTTT,CASNRVGELFF
TRBV3-1,.,.,TRBJ2-3,TGTGCCAGCAGCCCCTCCCCGAGTGGGGATACGCAGTATTTT,CASSPSPSGDTQYF
TRBV7-2,.,.,TRBJ2-5,TGTGCCAGCAGCTTAGCCAGAGGCCACCAAGAGACCCAGTACTTC,CASSLARGHQETQYF
TRBV9,many,TRBD1,TRBJ2-2,TGTGCCAGCAGCGGGTACAGGGGGTATGAATCCGGGGAGCTGTTTTTT,CASSGYRGYESGELFF
TRBV9,once,.,TRBJ1-1,TGTGCCAGCAGCGTATCAGGAACTACCACTGAAGCTTTCTTT,CASSVSGTTTEAFF
TRBV12-3/TRBV12-4,.,TRBD1,TRBJ2-3,TGTGCCAGCACTCGGGACAGCGAACGAGATACGCAGTATTTT,CASTRDSERDTQYF
TRBV18,.,TRBD1,TRBJ1-2,TGTGCCAGCTCACAAGACCGGACAGGGAACTATGGCTACACCTTC,CASSQDRTGNYGYTF
TRBV6-5,few,.,TRBJ1-1,TGTGCCAGCAGTTACTCGGCGGGGGCCCTGGCTTTCTTT,CASSYSAGALAFF
TRBV6-6,.,.,TRBJ1-5,TGTGCCAGCACCTTAGGAGGGTACGCTCAGCCCCAGCATTTT,CASTLGGYAQPQHF
TRBV20-1,many,TRBD1,TRBJ1-2,TGCAGTGCTCAGGACAGGGACTATGGCTACACCTTC,CSAQDRDYGYTF
TRBV7-2,.,TRBD2,TRBJ2-3,TGTGCCAGCAGCCCCCCCGGACTAGCGGGGGCCGGGGGCACAGATACGCAGTATTTT,CASSPPGLAGAGGTDTQYF
TRBV7-9,few,TRBD1,TRBJ2-1,TGTGCCAGCAGCGCGGCCGGGACAGGGGCCTACAATGAGCAGTTCTTC,CASSAAGTGAYNEQFF
TRBV7-9,few,.,TRBJ2-7,TGTGCCAGCAGCCCAAGACAGGAGCTCTTATACGAGCAGTACTTC,CASSPRQELLYEQYF
TRBV4-3,.,.,TRBJ1-3,TGCGCCAGCAGCCAAAGGCCGGCGGCAGGGACTGGAAACACCATATATTTT,CASSQRPAAGTGNTIYF
TRBV7-9,.,.,TRBJ2-3,TGTGCCAGCAGCTTCTCTCACCGGACAGCGGAGACAGATACGCAGTATTTT,CASSFSHRTAETDTQYF
TRBV4-3,.,.,TRBJ2-2,TGCGCCAGCAGCCAAGCCCACCCTGAGTGGAGGGAGCTGTTTTTT,CASSQAHPEWRELFF
TRBV15,few,TRBD1,TRBJ1-1,TGTGCCACCAGCCCAGGGGGAACTGAAGCTTTCTTT,CATSPGGTEAFF
TRBV11-2,few,TRBD2,TRBJ2-3,TGTGCCAGCAGCTTAGATCTGGCGGGGGGGACAGATACGCAGTATTTT,CASSLDLAGGTDTQYF
TRBV29-1,many,TRBD1,TRBJ1-3,TGCAGCGTGAGAGACAGGGATAATATAGGAAACACCATATATTTT,CSVRDRDNIGNTIYF
TRBV6-5,.,.,TRBJ1-1,TGTGCCAGCAGTTTGGACTGGGTGAACACTGAAGCTTTCTTT,CASSLDWVNTEAFF
TRBV7-8,many,.,TRBJ1-1,TGTGCCAGCAGATCCTCCCGTGCGGCGTCCATGAACACTGAAGCTTTCTTT,CASRSSRAASMNTEAFF
TRBV27,many,TRBD1,TRBJ1-2,TGTGCCAGCGGTCGGGGGACAGGGGACACAGGGCATGGCTACACCTTC,CASGRGTGDTGHGYTF
TRBV7-9,few,TRBD2,TRBJ2-5,TGTGCCAGCAGCTCCACACGGACTAGCGGGGGCCCTCGCGAGACCCAGTACTTC,CASSSTRTSGGPRETQYF